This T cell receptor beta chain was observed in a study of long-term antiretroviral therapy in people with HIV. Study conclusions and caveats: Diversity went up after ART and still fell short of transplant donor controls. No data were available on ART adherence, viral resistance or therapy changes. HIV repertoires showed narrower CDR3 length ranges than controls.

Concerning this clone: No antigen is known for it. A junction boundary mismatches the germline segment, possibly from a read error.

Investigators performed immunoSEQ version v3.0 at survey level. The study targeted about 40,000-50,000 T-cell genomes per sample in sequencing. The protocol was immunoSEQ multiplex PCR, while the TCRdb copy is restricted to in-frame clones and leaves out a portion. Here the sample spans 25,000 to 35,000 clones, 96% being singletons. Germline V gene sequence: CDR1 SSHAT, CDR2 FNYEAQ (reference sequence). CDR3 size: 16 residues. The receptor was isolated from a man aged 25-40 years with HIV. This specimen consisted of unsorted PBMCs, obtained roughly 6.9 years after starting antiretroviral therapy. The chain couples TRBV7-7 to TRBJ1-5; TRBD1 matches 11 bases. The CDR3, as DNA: TGTGCTAGCAGCTTAGTTGGGACAGGGGGAGGACAGCCCCAGCATTTT. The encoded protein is CASSLVGTGGGQPQHF.